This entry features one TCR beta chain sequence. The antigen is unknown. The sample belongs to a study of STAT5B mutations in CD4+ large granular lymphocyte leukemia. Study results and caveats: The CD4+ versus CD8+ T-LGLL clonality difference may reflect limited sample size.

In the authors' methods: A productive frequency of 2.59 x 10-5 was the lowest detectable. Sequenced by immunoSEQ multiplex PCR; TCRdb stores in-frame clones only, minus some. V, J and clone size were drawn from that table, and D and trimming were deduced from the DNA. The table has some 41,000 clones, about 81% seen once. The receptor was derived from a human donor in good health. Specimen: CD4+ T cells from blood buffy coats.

CDR3 nucleotide sequence: TGTGCCAGCAGCCTCGCAGGGGGCATGAACTACGAGCAGTACTTC. It specifies CASSLAGGMNYEQYF. The V gene is TRBV6-6, the J gene TRBJ2-7; 8 bases fit TRBD1. The CDR3 totals 15 residues. Germline V gene data show CDR1 as MNHNY and CDR2 as SVGAGI (reference sequence). With 6 bases clipped from V and 3 bases from J, the junction kept 10 bases outside the gene matches.